This T cell receptor (beta chain) was observed in a study of cytomegalovirus exposure and HLA in healthy donors. PCR amplification relied on 60 Vbeta primers (plus 13 Jbeta primers). The method was immunoSEQ multiplex PCR; TCRdb's version includes in-frame clones alone and lacks a portion of them. The table lists 110,000 or so clones, about three quarters of them singletons. Turning to this clone: The antigen remains unidentified.

Trimming stripped 4 bases from V and 0 bases from J, with 15 bases between. The CDR3 contains 16 residues. From germline, CDR1 is MNHNY and CDR2 SVGAGI (reference sequence). Findings and caveats of the study: Most of the TCR beta V segments (in an earlier analysis) were productive either about 87% or about 30% of the time. It was reported that the classifier diagnosed cytomegalovirus status with high specificity and sensitivity in both the original and validation cohorts. TCR beta chains associated with HLA were, in a later analysis, more clonally expanded than equally common others. Fewer N-insertions (relative to the 666-donor mean) were reportedly seen in an Asian-associated ancestry cluster in a later analysis.

The sequence was collected from a middle-aged woman in good health and CMV-seropositive. Sequencing was performed on PBMCs. The chain links TRBV6-6 to TRBJ1-1; TRBD1 is a possible D gene (6 bases). In DNA form, the CDR3 reads TGTGCCAGCAGTTTAGGGGGTTCACGCCTGAACACTGAAGCTTTCTTT. It translates to CASSLGGSRLNTEAFF.